The present T cell receptor (beta chain) was sequenced within a study of T cell clusters in autoimmune cytopenias. From germline, CDR1 is MNHEY and CDR2 SVGEGT. This CDR3 region has 13 residues. This clonotype counts as medium-sized (0.01 to 0.1%) by frequency. TRB rearrangements were amplified by touch-down multiplex PCR with mixed TRB-A/B primers. TCRdb processed the multiplex PCR reads again and assigns one entry to each CDR3 protein, with no DNA. This sample's table has roughly 8,200 distinct CDR3 sequences. Each sample's input was approximately 0.25 ug genomic DNA, roughly 38,000 genome equivalents.

The chain has TRBV6-2 or TRBV6-3 and TRBJ1-6; TCRdb proposes TRBD1, but this gene call is untestable without DNA. The source of this sequence is a human donor with an autoimmune cytopenia or autoimmune hepatitis (not recorded which). The specimen was peripheral blood. CDR3: CASSWGGNSPLHF.